This passage covers 25 T cell receptor beta chains from one sample sequenced in a study of neoadjuvant nivolumab and ipilimumab in lung cancer. Method: immunoSEQ multiplex PCR; TCRdb's copy keeps in-frame clones and lacks some. The sample yields approximately 4,000 clones, roughly 80% seen once. The sample was adjacent normal lung tissue, taken after neoadjuvant nivolumab, alone or with ipilimumab, at or shortly before surgery. Receptors originate from an adult with non-small cell lung cancer.

This clone turned up a few times. V and J are TRBV14 and TRBJ2-5, with TRBD2 matching 12 bases. This CDR3 is built from 15 residues. J was trimmed by 5 bases and V by 1 base; bases with no gene match: 2. Germline V gives CDR1 SGHDN, CDR2 FVKESK. The CDR3 bases are TGTGCCAGCAGCCAAGGACTAGCGGGGGCGGAGACCCAGTACTTC. This gives the protein CASSQGLAGAETQYF. The full variable domain, rest sourced from reference TRBV14 and TRBJ2-5, is EAGVTQFPSHSVIEKGQTVTLRCDPISGHDNLYWYRRVMGKEIKFLLHFVKESKQDESGMPNNRFLAERTGGTYSTLKVQPAELEDSGVYFCASSQGLAGAETQYFGPGTRLLVL.

The gene calls are TRBV5-8 and TRBJ1-3; D is perhaps TRBD1 (5 bases). Germline V CDR1 and CDR2: SGHTS, YDEGEE. CDR3 length: 15 amino acids. Trimming shortened V by 6 bases and J by 4 bases, and 17 bases separated the two germline ends. CDR3 sequence (DNA): TGTGCCAGCACCTTTTGGGGACCCGCAGGAAACACCATATATTTT. Translating gives CASTFWGPAGNTIYF.

The chain employs TRBV29-1 and TRBJ2-1; TRBD2 is a possible D gene (5 bases). The CDR3 contains 11 residues. CDR1 is SQVTM and CDR2 is ANQGSEA in the germline V gene. Trimming stripped 3 bases from V and 12 bases from J, with 12 bases between. The CDR3 region is CSVDSDRGQFF. The CDR3 nucleotides are TGCAGCGTTGATTCGGATCGGGGGCAGTTCTTC.

The CDR3 loop is CASSQAPPDTQYF. CDR3 nucleotides: TGCGCCAGCAGCCAAGCCCCCCCAGATACGCAGTATTTT. The V call is TRBV4-3, the J call TRBJ2-3; D unresolved. Between the trimmed V and J ends, which lost 1 base and 4 bases, there was a span of 6 bases. The germline CDR1 and CDR2 sequences are LGHNA and YSLEER. CDR3 length: 13 amino acids.

This clone was recorded once. This rearrangement joins TRBV7-9 to TRBJ1-2, with D tentatively TRBD1 (6 bases). The CDR3 sequence is 15 residues long. Germline loops: CDR1 SEHNR, CDR2 FQNEAQ (reference sequence). V lost 1 base, J lost 6 bases, and 15 bases lay in between. The CDR3 here is CASSLVFSGADGYTF. The CDR3, as DNA: TGTGCCAGCAGCTTAGTATTTTCAGGGGCTGATGGCTACACCTTC.

This chain uses TRBV5-1 with TRBJ2-3, with D perhaps TRBD2 (6 bases). This CDR3 contains 16 residues. Trimming pared 0 bases from V and 0 bases from J, leaving 11 bases between. Germline V gene data show CDR1 as SGHRS and CDR2 as YFSETQ. CDR3 DNA sequence: TGCGCCAGCAGCTTGGGGGGACTTACTAGCACAGATACGCAGTATTTT. Translation: CASSLGGLTSTDTQYF.

The chain has TRBV5-4 and TRBJ1-2, with 7 bases fitting TRBD1. Germline V gives CDR1 SGHNT, CDR2 YYREEE (reference sequence). The CDR3 is 14 amino acids. V trimming: 4 bases; J trimming: 4 bases; junction bases outside the gene matches: 7. The CDR3 nucleotides read TGTGCCAGCAGCCCGACAGGGTCCGGCTATGGCTACACCTTC. It specifies CASSPTGSGYGYTF.

This clone was picked up a small number of times. The chain has TRBV11-2 and TRBJ2-7; 7 bases are shared with TRBD1. Trimming took 1 base from V and 3 from J; bases not matched to a gene: 6. CDR3 length equals 15 residues. Germline lookup yields CDR1 SGHAT and CDR2 FQNNGV. For the CDR3, the DNA is TGTGCCAGCAGCTTAGGGGACAGTGCTGTCTACGAGCAGTACTTC. This sequence encodes CASSLGDSAVYEQYF.

This clone has just one count. This chain uses TRBV28 with TRBJ1-2, with 10 positions matching TRBD1. Trimming removed 4 bases from V and 0 bases from J; junction bases left unmatched: 5. Germline V gives CDR1 MDHEN, CDR2 SYDVKM. The CDR3 spans 16 residues. CDR3 loop: CASSSGTGVTNYGYTF. In nucleotides, the CDR3 is TGTGCCAGCAGTTCCGGGACAGGGGTAACTAACTATGGCTACACCTTC.

This chain joins TRBV29-1 and TRBJ2-3, with unresolved D. Germline V gene lookup returns CDR1 SQVTM and CDR2 ANQGSEA. The CDR3 length is 10 residues. CDR3 bases: TGCAGTTGGGGTGCAGATACGCAGTATTTT. Amino acid sequence: CSWGADTQYF.

The V and J genes are TRBV6-5 and TRBJ2-5; 7 bases map to TRBD1. Germline V CDR1 and CDR2: MNHEY, SVGAGI. The CDR3 sequence is 15 residues long. With V trimmed by 2 bases and J by 5 bases, 8 bases remained unmatched. Here the CDR3 reads CASSYKRGRGETQYF. The CDR3 DNA is TGTGCCAGCAGTTACAAGAGGGGGCGAGGGGAGACCCAGTACTTC.

With respect to this clone: Other DNA sequences in the same sample also yield this CDR3. The V and J genes are TRBV18 and TRBJ2-3; the D is unclear. Germline-derived CDR1 and CDR2 are KGHSH and LQKENI. The V gene lost 0 bases and the J gene lost 4 bases, with 5 bases spanning the gap. This CDR3 is built from 13 residues. In DNA, the CDR3 is TGTGCCAGCTCACCACCCGTCCCAGATACGCAGTATTTT. This sequence encodes CASSPPVPDTQYF.

This clone was seen a few times. V and J are TRBV5-1 and TRBJ2-5; possible D gene TRBD2, 5 bases. CDR3 length: 14 amino acids. Per the germline V gene, CDR1 is SGHRS and CDR2 is YFSETQ. Trimming took 2 bases from V and 2 from J, leaving 10 bases between them. CDR3 loop: CASSFEGFQETQYF. CDR3 nucleotide sequence: TGCGCCAGCAGCTTCGAGGGCTTTCAAGAGACCCAGTACTTC.

The rearrangement uses TRBV5-1 and TRBJ1-4; D is perhaps TRBD1 (5 bases). The CDR3 extends over 14 amino acids. Germline values: CDR1 SGHRS, CDR2 YFSETQ. V was trimmed by 6 bases and J by 5 bases, leaving 14 bases between them. CDR3 in amino acids: CASTRDGGNEKLFF. In DNA form, the CDR3 reads TGCGCCAGCACCAGGGACGGGGGAAATGAAAAACTGTTTTTT. Full variable domain (rest looked up from reference TRBV5-1 and TRBJ1-4): KAGVTQTPRYLIKTRGQQVTLSCSPISGHRSVSWYQQTPGQGLQFLFEYFSETQRNKGNFPGRFSGRQFSNSRSEMNVSTLELGDSALYLCASTRDGGNEKLFFGSGTQLSVL.

This clone has just a few counts. This sequence joins TRBV5-1 and TRBJ1-2; tentatively, D is TRBD1 (6 bases). The V end lost 3 bases, the J end lost 4 bases, and 10 bases lay between the germline ends. CDR1 and CDR2 from the germline V gene are SGHRS and YFSETQ. The CDR3 length is 13 residues. The CDR3 DNA reads TGCGCCAGCAGCTGGGACAAGACCTATGGCTACACCTTC. Protein product: CASSWDKTYGYTF.

This clone is labeled hyperexpanded. This rearrangement joins TRBV5-6 to TRBJ1-1; D unresolved. CDR1 and CDR2 from the germline V gene are SGHDT and YYEEEE. V dropped 4 bases and J dropped 4 bases, with 8 bases sitting between them. This CDR3 is 12 amino acids long. Here the CDR3 reads CASSLPPTEAFF. In DNA form, the CDR3 reads TGTGCCAGCAGCCTCCCACCCACTGAAGCTTTCTTT.

J is TRBJ2-5 and V is TRBV28; D is unclear. Trimming removed 2 bases at V and 5 bases at J, with 12 bases between. Germline-derived CDR1 and CDR2 are MDHEN and SYDVKM. The CDR3 contains 14 residues. CDR3 amino acids: CASSLALKRETQYF. Written as DNA, the CDR3 is TGTGCCAGCAGTTTAGCCCTTAAAAGGGAGACCCAGTACTTC.

The chain joins TRBV5-6 to TRBJ2-3; 7 bases map to TRBD1. The germline V gene encodes CDR1 SGHDT and CDR2 YYEEEE. J was trimmed by 5 bases and V by 3 bases; bases with no gene match: 15. The CDR3 has 17 amino acids. CDR3 sequence (DNA): TGTGCCAGCAGCTCCCAACTGTTGAGGGGGCCGAGAGATACGCAGTATTTT. This gives the protein CASSSQLLRGPRDTQYF.

V gene TRBV6-4 combines with J gene TRBJ1-2; 11 bases agree with TRBD1. CDR1 is MRHNA and CDR2 is SNTAGT in the germline V gene. V gave up 1 base and J gave up 9 bases; unmatched junction bases: 7. CDR3 size: 15 residues. Here the CDR3 reads CASSDYWDRGKSYTF. CDR3 nucleotides: TGTGCCAGCAGTGACTACTGGGACAGGGGGAAGAGCTACACCTTC.

The chain combines TRBV5-1 with TRBJ1-1, with D uncertain. V was pared by 0 bases and J by 0 bases, with 9 bases between. CDR1 and CDR2 from the germline V gene are SGHRS and YFSETQ. The CDR3 has 15 amino acids. The CDR3 DNA reads TGCGCCAGCAGCTTGGACATCAACATGAACACTGAAGCTTTCTTT. Translated: CASSLDINMNTEAFF.

This chain uses TRBV4-1 with TRBJ2-1; D uncertain. This CDR3 contains 15 residues. V was clipped by 2 bases and J by 12 bases, with 20 bases between them. The germline gives CDR1 MGHRA, CDR2 YSYEKL. CDR3 in DNA: TGCGCCAGCAGCCAAATATTGGTTGCTGCCGCCGGGCAGTTCTTC. Residues: CASSQILVAAAGQFF.

V and J are TRBV6-4 and TRBJ2-2; TRBD1 is a possible D gene (6 bases). CDR1 is MRHNA, CDR2 SNTAGT, per germline. The CDR3 spans 14 residues. Trimming removed 8 bases from V and 0 bases from J, with 10 bases in between. CDR3 sequence (DNA): TGTGCCAGCGAAAGGACAGCGAACACCGGGGAGCTGTTTTTT. Its translation is CASERTANTGELFF.

The chain uses TRBV7-9 and TRBJ1-1; D call uncertain. The ends were cut back, 5 bases at V and 1 base at J, with 14 bases in the middle. The CDR3 is 15 amino acids. CDR1 SEHNR and CDR2 FQNEAQ come from the germline V gene (reference sequence). The CDR3 region is CASSPMGRRNTEAFF. The CDR3 DNA reads TGTGCCAGCAGCCCCATGGGCAGGAGGAACACTGAAGCTTTCTTT.

The chain employs TRBV2 and TRBJ2-2, with D possibly TRBD1 on 6 matching bases. Looked up from germline, CDR1 is SNHLY and CDR2 is FYNNEI. Deletions cut 4 bases from V and 4 bases from J, with 13 bases between. The CDR3 runs to 15 residues. The CDR3 nucleotides are TGTGCCAGCAGTGCACAGGGACGCGGCACCGGGGAGCTGTTTTTT. It is translated as CASSAQGRGTGELFF.

CDR3 sequence (DNA): TGTGCCAGCAGTGAAGGTAATTCTTACGAGCAGTACGTC. Residues: CASSEGNSYEQYV. The chain links TRBV6-1 to TRBJ2-7; the D is unclear. This CDR3 region has 13 residues. V gave up 1 base and J gave up 4 bases, with 8 bases separating them. The germline V gene encodes CDR1 MNHNS and CDR2 SASEGT.